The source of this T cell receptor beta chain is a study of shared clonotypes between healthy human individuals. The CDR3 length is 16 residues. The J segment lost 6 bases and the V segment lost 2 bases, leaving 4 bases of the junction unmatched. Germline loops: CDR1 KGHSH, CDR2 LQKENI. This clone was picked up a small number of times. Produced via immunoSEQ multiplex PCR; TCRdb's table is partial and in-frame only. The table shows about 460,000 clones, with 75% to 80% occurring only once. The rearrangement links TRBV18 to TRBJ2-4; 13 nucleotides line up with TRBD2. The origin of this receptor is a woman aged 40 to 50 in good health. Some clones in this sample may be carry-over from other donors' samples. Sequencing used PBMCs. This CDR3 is CASSPRTSGSGNIQYF. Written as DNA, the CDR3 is TGTGCCAGCTCACCAAGGACTAGCGGGAGTGGAAACATTCAGTACTTC.